These 16 T cell receptor beta chains came from one sample sequenced in a study of shared clonotypes between healthy human individuals. TCRdb's copy holds only in-frame clones and misses some; the assay was immunoSEQ multiplex PCR. The sample gives more than 2,000,000 clones, more than 90% of which show up once; around 0.14% is in the top ten. Input material: naive CD4+ T cells sorted from blood. As to subset: CD45RA+ positively selected. The receptors derive from a man aged 18 to 30 in good health.

The chain uses TRBV6-6 and TRBJ2-7; D may be TRBD1 (6 bases). CDR1 and CDR2 from the germline V gene are MNHNY and SVGAGI (reference sequence). The CDR3 spans 13 residues. V was pared by 6 bases and J by 2 bases, with 11 bases between. The CDR3 nucleotides read TGTGCCAGCAGCCGGGACATCCCCTACGAGCAGTACTTC. This translates into CASSRDIPYEQYF.

Remarks on this clone: Other nucleotide sequences in the sample specify the same CDR3. The J gene is TRBJ2-7, the V gene TRBV19; the match to TRBD2 covers 9 bases. The germline CDR1 and CDR2 sequences are LNHDA and SQIVND (reference sequence). This CDR3 comprises 15 residues. V dropped 3 bases and J dropped 4; count of bases not matched to a gene: 7. The CDR3 region has the DNA TGTGCCAGTAGTATCCTGTCGGCGGGGGGGTACGAGCAGTACTTC. Protein: CASSILSAGGYEQYF.

This rearrangement joins TRBV15 to TRBJ1-1; weak D call: TRBD1 (5 bases). The germline V gene has CDR1 LNHNV and CDR2 YYDKDF (reference sequence). V lost 1 base and J lost 1, with 10 bases in between. The CDR3 extends over 15 amino acids. The CDR3 bases are TGTGCCACCAGCAGAGGCGGGGCTCAGAACACTGAAGCTTTCTTT. It is translated as CATSRGGAQNTEAFF.

This chain joins TRBV29-1 and TRBJ2-1; 8 nucleotides agree with TRBD1. The CDR3 sequence is 12 residues long. The V gene end was trimmed by 7 bases and the J gene end by 5 bases; junction bases not matched to a gene: 4. Per germline, CDR1 SQVTM and CDR2 ANQGSEA. CDR3 coding DNA: TGCAGCGGTCACAGGGGGGACAATGAGCAGTTCTTC. Translating gives CSGHRGDNEQFF.

The chain carries TRBV6-4 and TRBJ2-2; TRBD2 agrees at 8 bases. The CDR3 loop spans 14 amino acids. CDR1 is MRHNA, CDR2 SNTAGT, per germline. After removal of 3 bases from V and 8 bases from J, the junction contained 5 bases not matched to a gene. As DNA, the CDR3 is TGTGCCAGCAGTGAAGGGACTAGTCGAGGGGAGCTGTTTTTT. Translation gives CASSEGTSRGELFF.

The J gene is TRBJ2-7, the V gene TRBV6-6; D may be TRBD1 (5 bases). Germline V gene data show CDR1 as MNHNY and CDR2 as SVGAGI (reference sequence). CDR3 length: 13 amino acids. The germline V and J ends were trimmed by 6 bases and 2 bases, with 11 bases remaining between them. CDR3 coding DNA: TGTGCCAGCAGGGGGCCAATAACCTACGAGCAGTACTTC. Its protein product is CASRGPITYEQYF.

The rearrangement uses TRBV4-1 and TRBJ2-7, with 9 positions matching TRBD2. The germline CDR1 and CDR2 sequences are MGHRA and YSYEKL. The CDR3 spans 15 residues. V was pared by 1 base and J by 6 bases, with 7 bases of the junction left unmatched. CDR3 in amino acids: CASSQVSLAGREQYF. In nucleotides, the CDR3 is TGCGCCAGCAGCCAAGTTTCCCTAGCGGGGCGCGAGCAGTACTTC.

V gene TRBV2 combines with J gene TRBJ1-5, with D maybe TRBD1 (5 bases). CDR3 size: 13 residues. The V gene's germline CDR1 is SNHLY and CDR2 FYNNEI. V gave up 6 bases and J gave up 5 bases, with 11 bases separating them. CDR3 in DNA: TGTGCCAGCAGGGGGGGTTTCGATCAGCCCCAGCATTTT. It codes for CASRGGFDQPQHF. Together with reference TRBV2 and TRBJ1-5, the CDR3 gives the full variable domain: EPEVTQTPSHQVTQMGQEVILRCVPISNHLYFYWYRQILGQKVEFLVSFYNNEISEKSEIFDDQFSVERPDGSNFTLKIRSTKLEDSAMYFCASRGGFDQPQHFGDGTRLSIL.

The V gene is TRBV2, the J gene TRBJ2-3; D not resolved. Germline CDR1 and CDR2: SNHLY and FYNNEI. The CDR3 covers 13 residues. Trimming removed 0 bases at V and 2 bases at J, with 3 bases between. CDR3 sequence: CASSEAPTDTQYF. Here the CDR3 DNA reads TGTGCCAGCAGTGAAGCCCCCACAGATACGCAGTATTTT.

Remarks on this clone: This same CDR3 is encoded by further DNA sequences in the sample. V is TRBV5-1 and J is TRBJ2-7; 10 bases are shared with TRBD1. The CDR3 loop spans 14 amino acids. The germline V gene encodes CDR1 SGHRS and CDR2 YFSETQ. With V trimmed by 3 bases and J by 2 bases, 2 bases remained unmatched. The CDR3 sequence: CASSWTGGTYEQYF. The CDR3 nucleotides read TGCGCCAGCAGCTGGACAGGGGGAACCTACGAGCAGTACTTC.

The J gene is TRBJ2-1, the V gene TRBV5-1, with 13 positions matching TRBD2. CDR1 is SGHRS, CDR2 YFSETQ, per germline. CDR3 length: 15 amino acids. The ends lost 5 bases at V and 6 bases at J; junction bases unmatched: 5. The CDR3 sequence is CASSVTSGRANEQFF. The CDR3 DNA reads TGCGCCAGCAGTGTAACTAGCGGGAGGGCCAATGAGCAGTTCTTC.

The chain joins TRBV7-2 to TRBJ2-5; 11 nucleotides agree with TRBD2. The CDR3 loop spans 17 amino acids. V shed 3 bases, J shed 5 bases, and the junction held 11 bases outside the gene matches. Per the germline V gene, CDR1 is SGHTA and CDR2 is FQGNSA. The CDR3 loop reads CASSLLAGGPGGETQYF. The CDR3 nucleotides are TGTGCCAGCAGCTTGTTAGCGGGAGGGCCAGGGGGGGAGACCCAGTACTTC.

Here the CDR3 DNA reads TGCGCCAGCAGCTATGGACTAGCGGGAGAGGAGCAGTACTTC. Amino acids: CASSYGLAGEEQYF. The V gene is TRBV5-1, the J gene TRBJ2-7; the match to TRBD2 covers 13 bases. V was pared by 3 bases and J by 7 bases, with 4 bases of the junction left unmatched. The germline CDR1 and CDR2 sequences are SGHRS and YFSETQ. The CDR3 consists of 14 residues.

This chain links TRBV10-3 with TRBJ1-4; D remains ambiguous. From germline, CDR1 is ENHRY and CDR2 SYGVKD. Trimming stripped 6 bases from V and 5 bases from J, with 16 bases between. This CDR3 is 15 amino acids long. CDR3 in DNA: TGTGCCATCAGCACCTCACCGTCGGGAAATGAAAAACTGTTTTTT. It translates to CAISTSPSGNEKLFF.

V gene TRBV2 combines with J gene TRBJ2-1; unclear D gene. The CDR3 spans 13 residues. Germline V gene data show CDR1 as SNHLY and CDR2 as FYNNEI. Trimming pared 8 bases from V and 10 bases from J, leaving 18 bases between. The CDR3 sequence: CASGLGLALEQFF. The CDR3 DNA reads as TGTGCCAGCGGCCTCGGGTTGGCCCTAGAGCAGTTCTTC.

The chain recombines TRBV19 with TRBJ2-3; 7 bases align to TRBD1. The J segment lost 2 bases and the V segment lost 4 bases, leaving 3 bases of the junction unmatched. This CDR3 is built from 14 residues. Germline V gene lookup returns CDR1 LNHDA and CDR2 SQIVND (reference sequence). CDR3 nucleotide sequence: TGTGCCAGTAGTAAGGGACAGTTCACAGATACGCAGTATTTT. Protein: CASSKGQFTDTQYF. Together with reference TRBV19 and TRBJ2-3, the CDR3 gives the full variable domain: DGGITQSPKYLFRKEGQNVTLSCEQNLNHDAMYWYRQDPGQGLRLIYYSQIVNDFQKGDIAEGYSVSREKKESFPLTVTSAQKNPTAFYLCASSKGQFTDTQYFGPGTRLTVL.